Listed below are T cell receptor beta chains from one sample, sequenced in a study of T cells in localized non-small cell lung cancer. The data were produced by immunoSEQ multiplex PCR, yet TCRdb's version contains in-frame clones alone and is incomplete. The sample lists over 30,000 clones; approximately 80% were seen once. The sequenced sample was peripheral blood, obtained before any cancer treatment. The receptors stem from a male donor older than 55 with stage II squamous cell lung carcinoma. CDR3s include the opening cysteine and the closing phenylalanine or tryptophan. The D gene is left open where the match is weak. Size is stated for part of the rows, as once, few or many counts, or as a class when the clone is expanded.

-	-	15	TRBJ1-2	TRBV9	TGTGCCAGCAGCGTAGAACCTCCCCAGACCTATGGCTACACCTTC	CASSVEPPQTYGYTF
-	-	14	TRBJ1-5	TRBV12-5	TGTGCTAGTGGTAACTCGGGCGGCAATCAGCCCCAGCATTTT	CASGNSGGNQPQHF
-	-	12	TRBJ1-6	TRBV5-5	TGTGCCATTCCCCCAGTCGATTCACCCCTCCACTTT	CAIPPVDSPLHF
once	-	12	TRBJ1-2	TRBV15	TGTGCCACCAGCGGAGGGAACTATGGCTACACCTTC	CATSGGNYGYTF
-	-	12	TRBJ2-4	TRBV27	TGTGCCAGCGGGGGGTCCAAAAACATTCAGTACTTC	CASGGSKNIQYF
-	-	11	TRBJ2-3	TRBV29-1	TGCAGCGGGAGATCCGTGGATACGCAGTATTTT	CSGRSVDTQYF
few	-	12	TRBJ2-2	TRBV14	TGTGCCAGCAACCTAGGGGGCGGGGAGCTGTTTTTT	CASNLGGGELFF
once	TRBD1	13	TRBJ2-4	TRBV27	TGTGCCAGCAGTACGGGACAGAGGAACATTCAGTACTTC	CASSTGQRNIQYF
-	-	14	TRBJ2-3	TRBV4-2	TGTGCCAGCAGCCGCGGGCAGGGCACAGATACGCAGTATTTT	CASSRGQGTDTQYF
-	-	13	TRBJ1-1	TRBV27	TGTGCCAGCAGTTTTAACAGGGAAACTGAAGCTTTCTTT	CASSFNRETEAFF
-	TRBD1	19	TRBJ2-7	TRBV7-8	TGTGCCAGCAGCCCCGCCCGTTGGCAGGGGGAAGCAGTAGGCTACGAGCAGTACTTC	CASSPARWQGEAVGYEQYF
-	-	12	TRBJ2-2	TRBV9	TGTGCCAGCAGTGAAACCGGGGGGGAGCTGTTTTTT	CASSETGGELFF
-	-	14	TRBJ2-5	TRBV5-6	TGTGCCAGCAGCTTAGTGGCTAGGGAAGAGACCCAGTACTTC	CASSLVAREETQYF
-	TRBD2	19	TRBJ2-1	TRBV9	TGTGCCAGCAGCGCTCGCTCTAGCGGGTCTCTCAGCTCCTACAATGAGCAGTTCTTC	CASSARSSGSLSSYNEQFF
-	-	12	TRBJ2-3	TRBV2	TGTGCCAGCAGCCCCCTGCAAGATACGCAGTATTTT	CASSPLQDTQYF
-	TRBD1	16	TRBJ2-1	TRBV10-3	TGTGCCATCAGTGTGGGTAGGGGGACAGGAGACAATGAGCAGTTCTTC	CAISVGRGTGDNEQFF
once	-	11	TRBJ2-3	TRBV15	TGTGCCACCAGCGAAGGACTACCGCAGTATTTT	CATSEGLPQYF